This T cell receptor beta chain was observed in a study of T cells in Graves' hyperthyroidism and ophthalmopathy. Overall study: Peripheral blood was acquired at first diagnosis, ahead of any therapy whatsoever.

Study-wide results and limits: The majority of expanded thyroid clonotypes above 0.001 also appeared in blood.

This clonotype came up a few times. Antigen specificity is unknown. The CDR3 spans 13 residues. Germline values: CDR1 ENHRY, CDR2 SYGVKD. The V end was cut by 10 bases, the J end by 0 bases, with 12 bases between. Orbital computed tomography and thyroid ultrasound, together with serum TRAb and thyroxine and clinical symptoms, were used for diagnoses. Isolation of PBMCs was performed on roughly 9 ml fresh peripheral blood. Amplified regions were TCR beta CDR3 sequences from RNA transcripts. Carried out on the TCR CDR3, a first-round RT-PCR used the HTBI primer set. TCRdb reanalysed the multiplex PCR reads using MiXCR and keeps one entry per CDR3 protein. Of 380,000 or so distinct CDR3 sequences in the sample, over 11% were seen once.

The chain couples TRBV10-3 to TRBJ1-1; possible D gene TRBD1, 6 bases. Sequences were obtained from blood. The TCR was taken from a woman aged 25 to 39 with Graves' hyperthyroidism. CDR3 loop: CATTEGVNTEAFF. The DNA for the CDR3 is TGTGCCACGACAGAGGGGGTGAACACTGAAGCTTTCTTT.